This T cell receptor beta chain was sequenced for a study of T-cell memory formation after mild COVID-19. This clonotype turned up a few times. Via MiXCR, TCRdb re-called the 5' RACE reads, giving one row per CDR3 protein. Among approximately 250,000 distinct CDR3 sequences listed, 16% were seen once. The source of this sequence is a man between 18 and 35 years old who had mild COVID-19 (a few samples of this study predate the infection). Cell type and time point are not known. The specimen was PBMCs or a T cell subset sorted from them (not recorded which).

The CDR3 protein is CAWSGGQTYEQFF. DNA for the CDR3: TGTGCCTGGAGTGGGGGACAGACCTATGAGCAGTTCTTC. V and J are TRBV30 and TRBJ2-1; 7 bases map to TRBD1. The germline gives CDR1 GTSNPN, CDR2 SVGIG (reference sequence). There are 13 residues in the CDR3. Losses at the gene ends were 1 base for V and 8 bases for J; bases not matched to a gene: 5.